This T cell receptor beta chain emerged from a study of blood T cell repertoires in COVID-19. Study summary: PBMCs, B-cell-depleted T cells, or T cells were the source of the cDNA or gDNA that made up the material.

In the original processing: Amplification of reference gene primers was used by the study to estimate nucleated cell counts. Produced via immunoSEQ multiplex PCR; TCRdb's table is partial and in-frame only. V and J calls and clone size follow that table, whereas D and trimming were derived from the DNA. Among about 160,000 clones listed, approximately 83% were seen once. The germline V gene has CDR1 MNHEY and CDR2 SMNVEV (reference sequence). The CDR3 totals 15 residues. The V end was cut by 8 bases, the J end by 4 bases, with 20 bases between. Source material: peripheral blood. The V gene is TRBV27, the J gene TRBJ2-5; TRBD2 might be the D (5 bases). The clonotype originates from a man in his 70s with acute or convalescent COVID-19. CDR3 region: CASRGGPPSPETQYF. CDR3 DNA sequence: TGTGCCAGCCGCGGCGGGCCCCCAAGTCCAGAGACCCAGTACTTC.